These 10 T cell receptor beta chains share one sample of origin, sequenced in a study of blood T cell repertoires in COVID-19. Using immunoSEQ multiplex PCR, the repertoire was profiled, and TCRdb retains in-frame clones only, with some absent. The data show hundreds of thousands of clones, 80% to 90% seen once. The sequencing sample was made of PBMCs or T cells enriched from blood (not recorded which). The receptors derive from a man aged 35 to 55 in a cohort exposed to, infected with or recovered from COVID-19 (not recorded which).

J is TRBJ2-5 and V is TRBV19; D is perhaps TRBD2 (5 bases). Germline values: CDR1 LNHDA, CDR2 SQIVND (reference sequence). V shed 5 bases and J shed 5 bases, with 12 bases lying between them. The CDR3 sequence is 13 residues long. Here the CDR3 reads CASSPGNMETQYF. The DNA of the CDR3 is TGTGCCAGTAGTCCCGGGAATATGGAGACCCAGTACTTC.

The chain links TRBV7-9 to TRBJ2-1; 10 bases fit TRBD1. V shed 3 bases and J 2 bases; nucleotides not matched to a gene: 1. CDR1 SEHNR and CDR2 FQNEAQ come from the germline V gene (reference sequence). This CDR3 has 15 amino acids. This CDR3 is CASSLGQGPYNEQFF. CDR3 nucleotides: TGTGCCAGCAGCTTGGGACAGGGGCCCTACAATGAGCAGTTCTTC. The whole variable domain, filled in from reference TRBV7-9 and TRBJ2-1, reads DTGVSQNPRHKITKRGQNVTFRCDPISEHNRLYWYRQTLGQGPEFLTYFQNEAQLEKSRLLSDRFSAERPKGSFSTLEIQRTEQGDSAMYLCASSLGQGPYNEQFFGPGTRLTVL.

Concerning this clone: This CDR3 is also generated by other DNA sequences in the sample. In DNA, the CDR3 is TGTGCCAGCAGCTCAGACAGGGGCAATCAGCCCCAGCATTTT. This sequence encodes CASSSDRGNQPQHF. This chain joins TRBV7-9 and TRBJ1-5; 7 nucleotides agree with TRBD1. Per the germline V gene, CDR1 is SEHNR and CDR2 is FQNEAQ (reference sequence). The CDR3 spans 14 residues. J lost 2 bases, V lost 4 bases, and 2 bases had no gene match. The full variable domain, its missing parts supplied by reference TRBV7-9 and TRBJ1-5, is DTGVSQNPRHKITKRGQNVTFRCDPISEHNRLYWYRQTLGQGPEFLTYFQNEAQLEKSRLLSDRFSAERPKGSFSTLEIQRTEQGDSAMYLCASSSDRGNQPQHFGDGTRLSIL.

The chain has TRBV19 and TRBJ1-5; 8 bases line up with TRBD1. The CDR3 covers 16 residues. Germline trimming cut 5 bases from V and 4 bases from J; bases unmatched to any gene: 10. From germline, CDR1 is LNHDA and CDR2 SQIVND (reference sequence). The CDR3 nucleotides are TGTGCCAGTAGTTACTCCGGACAGGGCTCTAATCAGCCCCAGCATTTT. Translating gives CASSYSGQGSNQPQHF.

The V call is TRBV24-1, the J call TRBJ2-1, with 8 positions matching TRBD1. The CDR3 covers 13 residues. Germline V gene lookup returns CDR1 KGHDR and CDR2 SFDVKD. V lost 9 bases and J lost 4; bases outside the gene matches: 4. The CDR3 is CATAGQGYNEQFF. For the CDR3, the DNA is TGTGCCACCGCCGGACAGGGATACAATGAGCAGTTCTTC.

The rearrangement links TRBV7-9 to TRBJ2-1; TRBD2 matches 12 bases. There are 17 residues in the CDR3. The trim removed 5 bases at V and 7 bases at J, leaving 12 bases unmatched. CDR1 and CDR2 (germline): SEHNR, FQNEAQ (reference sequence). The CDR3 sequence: CASSPPGLAGRYNEQFF. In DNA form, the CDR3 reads TGTGCCAGCAGCCCCCCCGGACTAGCGGGAAGGTATAATGAGCAGTTCTTC.

CDR3 sequence: CASSLNFGTSGNTGELFF. The DNA of the CDR3 is TGCGCCAGCAGCTTGAATTTCGGGACTAGCGGAAACACCGGGGAGCTGTTTTTT. The chain has TRBV5-1 and TRBJ2-2, with 11 positions matching TRBD2. Germline values: CDR1 SGHRS, CDR2 YFSETQ. The CDR3 runs 18 residues. Losses at the gene ends were 1 base for V and 2 bases for J; bases not matched to a gene: 7.

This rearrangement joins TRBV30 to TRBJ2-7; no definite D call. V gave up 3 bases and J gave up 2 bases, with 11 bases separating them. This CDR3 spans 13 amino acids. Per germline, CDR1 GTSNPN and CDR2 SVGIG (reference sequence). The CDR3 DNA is TGTGCCTGGAGCCCGGAACAGACCTACGAGCAGTACTTC. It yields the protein CAWSPEQTYEQYF.

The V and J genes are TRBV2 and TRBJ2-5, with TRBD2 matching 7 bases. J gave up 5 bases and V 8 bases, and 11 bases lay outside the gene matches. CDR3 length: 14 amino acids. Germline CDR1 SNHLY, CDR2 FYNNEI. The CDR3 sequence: CASAPNFGGETQYF. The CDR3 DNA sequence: TGTGCCAGCGCCCCGAACTTCGGGGGGGAGACCCAGTACTTC.

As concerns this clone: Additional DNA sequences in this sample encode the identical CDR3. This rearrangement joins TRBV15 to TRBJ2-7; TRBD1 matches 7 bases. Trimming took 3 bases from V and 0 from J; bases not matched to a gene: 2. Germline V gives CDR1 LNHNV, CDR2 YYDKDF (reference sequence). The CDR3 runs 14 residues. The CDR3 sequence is CATSRDRSSYEQYF. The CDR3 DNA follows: TGTGCCACCAGCAGGGACAGGAGCTCCTACGAGCAGTACTTC.